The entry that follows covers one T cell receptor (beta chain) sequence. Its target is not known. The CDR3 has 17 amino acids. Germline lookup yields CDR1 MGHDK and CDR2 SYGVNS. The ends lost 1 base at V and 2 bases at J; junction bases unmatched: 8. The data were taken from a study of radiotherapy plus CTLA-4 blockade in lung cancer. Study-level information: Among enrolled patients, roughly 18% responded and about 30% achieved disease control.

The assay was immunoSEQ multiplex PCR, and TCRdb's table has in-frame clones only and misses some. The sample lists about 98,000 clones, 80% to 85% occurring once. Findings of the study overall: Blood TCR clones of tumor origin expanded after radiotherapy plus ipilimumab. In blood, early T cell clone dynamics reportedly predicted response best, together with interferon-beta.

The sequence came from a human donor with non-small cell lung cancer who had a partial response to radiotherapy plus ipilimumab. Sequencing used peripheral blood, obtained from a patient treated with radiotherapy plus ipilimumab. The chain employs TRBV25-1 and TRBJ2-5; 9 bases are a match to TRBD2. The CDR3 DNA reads TGTGCCAGCAGTGAATTGGGTAGCGGGAGTGGACAAGAGACCCAGTACTTC. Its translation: CASSELGSGSGQETQYF.